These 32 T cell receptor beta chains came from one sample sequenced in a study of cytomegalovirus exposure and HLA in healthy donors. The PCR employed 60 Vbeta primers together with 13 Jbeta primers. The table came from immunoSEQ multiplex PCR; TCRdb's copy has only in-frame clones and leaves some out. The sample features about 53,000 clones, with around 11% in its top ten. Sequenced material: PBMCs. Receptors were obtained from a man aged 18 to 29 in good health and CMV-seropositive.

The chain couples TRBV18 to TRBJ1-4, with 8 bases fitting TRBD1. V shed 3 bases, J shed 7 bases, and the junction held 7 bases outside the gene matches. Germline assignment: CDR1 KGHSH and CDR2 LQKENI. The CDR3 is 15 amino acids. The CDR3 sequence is CASSPTGQGGEKLFF. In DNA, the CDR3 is TGTGCCAGCTCACCCACAGGACAGGGAGGTGAAAAACTGTTTTTT.

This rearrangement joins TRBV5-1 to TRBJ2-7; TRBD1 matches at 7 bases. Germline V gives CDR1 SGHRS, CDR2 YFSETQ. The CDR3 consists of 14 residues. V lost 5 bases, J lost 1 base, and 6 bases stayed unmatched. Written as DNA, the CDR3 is TGCGCCAGCAGGCCGGGACAGAGATCCTACGAGCAGTACTTC. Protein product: CASRPGQRSYEQYF.

The CDR3 sequence is CASSPGLAARYGSDTQYF. The CDR3 DNA reads TGTGCCAGCAGCCCGGGACTAGCGGCTAGATACGGATCAGATACGCAGTATTTT. The gene calls are TRBV5-4 and TRBJ2-3, with 11 nucleotides matching TRBD2. The CDR3 runs 18 residues. The germline gives CDR1 SGHNT, CDR2 YYREEE (reference sequence). Unmatched junction bases numbered 14, after V lost 4 bases and J lost 4 bases.

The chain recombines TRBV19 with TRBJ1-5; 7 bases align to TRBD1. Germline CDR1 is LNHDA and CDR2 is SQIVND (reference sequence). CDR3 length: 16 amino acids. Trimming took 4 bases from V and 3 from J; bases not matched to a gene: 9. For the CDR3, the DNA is TGTGCCAGTAGTACCCAGACAGGGTTTAACAATCAGCCCCAGCATTTT. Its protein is CASSTQTGFNNQPQHF.

The CDR3 loop reads CASSRDSFYEQYF. The DNA for the CDR3 is TGTGCCAGCAGCCGGGACAGTTTCTACGAGCAGTACTTC. V and J are TRBV7-9 and TRBJ2-7; 7 bases agree with TRBD1. Trimming took 5 bases from V and 3 from J; bases not matched to a gene: 4. The CDR3 has 13 amino acids. From germline, CDR1 is SEHNR and CDR2 FQNEAQ (reference sequence).

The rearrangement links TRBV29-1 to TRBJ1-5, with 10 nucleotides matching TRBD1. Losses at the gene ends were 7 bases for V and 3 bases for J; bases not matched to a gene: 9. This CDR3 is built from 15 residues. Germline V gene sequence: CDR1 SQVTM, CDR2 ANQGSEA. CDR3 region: CSAGQGVGNNQPQHF. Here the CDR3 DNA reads TGCAGCGCCGGACAGGGGGTGGGTAACAATCAGCCCCAGCATTTT.

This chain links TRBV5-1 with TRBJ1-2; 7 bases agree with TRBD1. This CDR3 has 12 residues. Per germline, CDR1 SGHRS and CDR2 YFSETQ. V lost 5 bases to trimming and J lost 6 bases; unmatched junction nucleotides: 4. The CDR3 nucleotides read TGCGCCAGCAGGCTAGGGGGCAATGGCTACACCTTC. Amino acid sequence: CASRLGGNGYTF.

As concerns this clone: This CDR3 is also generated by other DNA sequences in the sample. Here the CDR3 reads CASSLPGTDTQYF. Here the CDR3 DNA reads TGTGCCAGCAGCCTCCCGGGCACAGATACGCAGTATTTT. The chain carries TRBV7-9 and TRBJ2-3; the D is unclear. CDR1 and CDR2 (germline): SEHNR, FQNEAQ (reference sequence). This CDR3 contains 13 residues. Trimming took 5 bases from V and 1 from J, leaving 7 bases between them.

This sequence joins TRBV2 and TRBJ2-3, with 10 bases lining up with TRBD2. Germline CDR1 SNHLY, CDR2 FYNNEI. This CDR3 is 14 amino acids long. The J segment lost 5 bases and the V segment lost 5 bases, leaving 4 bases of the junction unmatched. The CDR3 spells CASSLAGAVDTQYF. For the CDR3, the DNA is TGTGCCAGCAGTCTAGCGGGAGCCGTAGATACGCAGTATTTT.

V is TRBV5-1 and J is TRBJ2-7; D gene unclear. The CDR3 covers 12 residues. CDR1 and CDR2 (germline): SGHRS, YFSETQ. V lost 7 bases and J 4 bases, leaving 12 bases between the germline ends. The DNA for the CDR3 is TGCGCCAGCGCTAATAAAGCGTACGAGCAGTACTTC. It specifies CASANKAYEQYF.

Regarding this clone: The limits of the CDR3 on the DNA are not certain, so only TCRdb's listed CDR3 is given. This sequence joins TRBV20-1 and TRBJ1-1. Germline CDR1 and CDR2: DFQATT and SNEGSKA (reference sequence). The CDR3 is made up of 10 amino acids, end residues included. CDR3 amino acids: CSAVGGGSAF.

CDR3 sequence: CASSESGQAGEKLFF. The CDR3 DNA is TGCGCCAGCAGTGAGTCGGGGCAGGCCGGAGAAAAACTGTTTTTT. This chain joins TRBV10-2 and TRBJ1-4; tentative D call: TRBD1 (5 bases). This CDR3 is built from 15 residues. CDR1 is WSHSY and CDR2 is SAAADI in the germline V gene. V lost 0 bases, J lost 8 bases, and 13 bases lay in between.

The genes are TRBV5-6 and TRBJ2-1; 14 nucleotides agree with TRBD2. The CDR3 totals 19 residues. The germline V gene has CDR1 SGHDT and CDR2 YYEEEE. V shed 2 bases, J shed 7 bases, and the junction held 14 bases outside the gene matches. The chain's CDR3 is CASSLPPGTSGRGANEQFF. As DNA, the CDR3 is TGTGCCAGCAGCTTACCCCCCGGGACTAGCGGGAGAGGTGCGAATGAGCAGTTCTTC.

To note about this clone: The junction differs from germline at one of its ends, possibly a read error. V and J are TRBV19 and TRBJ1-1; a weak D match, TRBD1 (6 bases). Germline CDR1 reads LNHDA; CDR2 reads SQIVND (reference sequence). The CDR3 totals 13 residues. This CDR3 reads CASGSNRDTEASF. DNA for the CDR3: TGTGCCAGTGGTTCGAACAGGGATACTGAAGCTTCCTTT.

In DNA, the CDR3 is TGCGCCAGCCACTGGACTAGCGGCACAGATACGCAGTATTTT. It translates to CASHWTSGTDTQYF. V usage is TRBV5-1 and J usage is TRBJ2-3; 9 nucleotides align to TRBD2. The germline V gene encodes CDR1 SGHRS and CDR2 YFSETQ. Trimming removed 7 bases from V and 1 base from J; junction bases left unmatched: 4. CDR3 length: 14 amino acids. Combining the CDR3 with reference TRBV5-1 and TRBJ2-3 gives the whole variable domain KAGVTQTPRYLIKTRGQQVTLSCSPISGHRSVSWYQQTPGQGLQFLFEYFSETQRNKGNFPGRFSGRQFSNSRSEMNVSTLELGDSALYLCASHWTSGTDTQYFGPGTRLTVL.

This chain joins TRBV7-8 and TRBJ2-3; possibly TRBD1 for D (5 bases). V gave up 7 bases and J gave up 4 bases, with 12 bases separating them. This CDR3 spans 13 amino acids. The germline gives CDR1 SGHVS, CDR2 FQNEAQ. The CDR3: CASTWGPADTQYF. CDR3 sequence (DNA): TGTGCCAGCACCTGGGGCCCCGCAGATACGCAGTATTTT.

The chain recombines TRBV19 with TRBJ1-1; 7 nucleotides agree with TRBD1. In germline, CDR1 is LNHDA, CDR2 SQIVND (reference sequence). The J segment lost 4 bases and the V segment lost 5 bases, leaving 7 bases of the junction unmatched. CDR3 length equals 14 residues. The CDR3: CASSYDREVTEAFF. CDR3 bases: TGTGCCAGTAGTTACGACAGGGAGGTCACTGAAGCTTTCTTT.

CDR3 region: CASSFTGPETQYF. The DNA of the CDR3 is TGTGCCAGCAGTTTTACAGGGCCGGAGACCCAGTACTTC. J is TRBJ2-5 and V is TRBV28; the D gene is possibly TRBD1 (6 bases). Germline CDR1 is MDHEN and CDR2 is SYDVKM. The CDR3 spans 13 residues. Trimming shortened V by 3 bases and J by 5 bases, and 10 bases separated the two germline ends.

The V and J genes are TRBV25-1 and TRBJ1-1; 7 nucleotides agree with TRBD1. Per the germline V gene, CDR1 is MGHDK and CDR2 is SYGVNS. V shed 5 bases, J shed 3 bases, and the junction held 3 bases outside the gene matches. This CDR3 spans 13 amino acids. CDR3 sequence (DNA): TGTGCCAGCAGTAGACAGGGCGACACTGAAGCTTTCTTT. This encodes CASSRQGDTEAFF.

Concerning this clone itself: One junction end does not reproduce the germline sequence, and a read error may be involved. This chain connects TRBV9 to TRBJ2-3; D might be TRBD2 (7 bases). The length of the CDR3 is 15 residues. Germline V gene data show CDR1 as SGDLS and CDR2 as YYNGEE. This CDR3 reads CANSKQGGRVDTQYF. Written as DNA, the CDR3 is TGTGCCAACAGCAAACAGGGAGGGAGGGTAGATACGCAGTATTTT. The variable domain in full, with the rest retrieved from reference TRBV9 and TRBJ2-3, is DSGVTQTPKHLITATGQRVTLRCSPRSGDLSVYWYQQSLDQGLQFLIQYYNGEERAKGNILERFSAQQFPDLHSELNLSSLELGDSALYFCANSKQGGRVDTQYFGPGTRLTVL.

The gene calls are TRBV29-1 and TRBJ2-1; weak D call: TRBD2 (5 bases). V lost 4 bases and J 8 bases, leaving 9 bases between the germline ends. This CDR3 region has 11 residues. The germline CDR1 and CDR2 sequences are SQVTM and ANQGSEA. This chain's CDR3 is CSVVASYEQFF. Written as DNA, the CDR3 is TGCAGCGTTGTAGCGTCCTATGAGCAGTTCTTC.

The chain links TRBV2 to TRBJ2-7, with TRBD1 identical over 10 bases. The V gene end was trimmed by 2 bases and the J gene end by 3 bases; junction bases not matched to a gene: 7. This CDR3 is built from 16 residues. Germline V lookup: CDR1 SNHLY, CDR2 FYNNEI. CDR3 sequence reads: CASSENRDRGFYEQYF. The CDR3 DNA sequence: TGTGCCAGCAGTGAAAATCGGGACAGGGGATTCTACGAGCAGTACTTC.

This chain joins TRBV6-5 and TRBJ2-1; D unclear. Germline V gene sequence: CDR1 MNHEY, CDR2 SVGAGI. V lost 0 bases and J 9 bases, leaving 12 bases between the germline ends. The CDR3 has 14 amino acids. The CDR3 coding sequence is TGTGCCAGCAGTTACTCGACCGACCGCGGTGAGCAGTTCTTC. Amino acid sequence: CASSYSTDRGEQFF.

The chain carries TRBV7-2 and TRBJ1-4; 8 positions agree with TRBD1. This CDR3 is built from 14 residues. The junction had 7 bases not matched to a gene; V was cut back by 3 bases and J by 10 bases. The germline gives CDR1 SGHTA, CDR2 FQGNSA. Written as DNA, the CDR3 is TGTGCCAGCAGCTTCGGACAGGGAGATGGAAAACTGTTTTTT. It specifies CASSFGQGDGKLFF.

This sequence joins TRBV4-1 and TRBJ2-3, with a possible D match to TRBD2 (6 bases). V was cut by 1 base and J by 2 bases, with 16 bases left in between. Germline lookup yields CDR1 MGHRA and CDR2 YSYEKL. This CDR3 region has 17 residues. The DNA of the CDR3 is TGCGCCAGCAGCCAAGGTTCCTCGGCGGGATACACAGATACGCAGTATTTT. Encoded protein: CASSQGSSAGYTDTQYF.

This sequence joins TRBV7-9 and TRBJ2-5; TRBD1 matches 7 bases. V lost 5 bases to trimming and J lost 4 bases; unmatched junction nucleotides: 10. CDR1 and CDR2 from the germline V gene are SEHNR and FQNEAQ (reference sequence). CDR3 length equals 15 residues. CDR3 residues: CASSLTGAAGETQYF. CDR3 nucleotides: TGTGCCAGCAGCCTTACAGGGGCCGCAGGAGAGACCCAGTACTTC.

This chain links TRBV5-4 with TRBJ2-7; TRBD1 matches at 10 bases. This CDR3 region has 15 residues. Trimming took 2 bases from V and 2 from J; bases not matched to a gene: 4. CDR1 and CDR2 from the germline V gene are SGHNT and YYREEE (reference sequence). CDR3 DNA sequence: TGTGCCAGCAGCTTACCGGGACAGGGGCCCTACGAGCAGTACTTC. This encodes CASSLPGQGPYEQYF.

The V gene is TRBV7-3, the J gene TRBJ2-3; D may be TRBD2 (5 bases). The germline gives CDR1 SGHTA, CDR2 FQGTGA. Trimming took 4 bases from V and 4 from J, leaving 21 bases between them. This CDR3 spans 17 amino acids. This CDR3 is CASSSLSKGAGPDTQYF. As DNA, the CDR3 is TGTGCCAGCAGCTCACTATCGAAGGGCGCGGGTCCAGATACGCAGTATTTT.

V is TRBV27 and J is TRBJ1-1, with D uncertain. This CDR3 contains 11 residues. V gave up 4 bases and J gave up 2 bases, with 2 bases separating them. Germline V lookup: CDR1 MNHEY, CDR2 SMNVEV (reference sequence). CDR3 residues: CASSSNTEAFF. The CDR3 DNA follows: TGTGCCAGCAGTTCAAACACTGAAGCTTTCTTT.

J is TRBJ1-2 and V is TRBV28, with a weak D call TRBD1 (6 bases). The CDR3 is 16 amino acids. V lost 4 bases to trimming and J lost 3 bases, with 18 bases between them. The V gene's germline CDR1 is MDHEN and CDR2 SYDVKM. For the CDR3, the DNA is TGTGCCAGCAGTTCCCCTATAGGGGGTGGGGACTATGGCTACACCTTC. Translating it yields CASSSPIGGGDYGYTF.

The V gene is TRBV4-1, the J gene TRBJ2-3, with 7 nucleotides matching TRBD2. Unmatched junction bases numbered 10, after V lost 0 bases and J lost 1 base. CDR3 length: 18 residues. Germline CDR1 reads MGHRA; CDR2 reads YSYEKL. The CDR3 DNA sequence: TGCGCCAGCAGCCAAGATGGAGGATACAGCGGGGGCACAGATACGCAGTATTTT. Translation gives CASSQDGGYSGGTDTQYF.

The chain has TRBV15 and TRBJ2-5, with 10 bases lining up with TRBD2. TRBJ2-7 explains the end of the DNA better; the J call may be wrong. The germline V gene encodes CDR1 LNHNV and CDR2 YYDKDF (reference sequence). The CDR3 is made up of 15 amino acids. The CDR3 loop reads CATSRGTSGYYEQYF. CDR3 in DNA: TGTGCCACCAGCAGAGGGACTAGCGGCTACTACGAGCAGTACTTC.